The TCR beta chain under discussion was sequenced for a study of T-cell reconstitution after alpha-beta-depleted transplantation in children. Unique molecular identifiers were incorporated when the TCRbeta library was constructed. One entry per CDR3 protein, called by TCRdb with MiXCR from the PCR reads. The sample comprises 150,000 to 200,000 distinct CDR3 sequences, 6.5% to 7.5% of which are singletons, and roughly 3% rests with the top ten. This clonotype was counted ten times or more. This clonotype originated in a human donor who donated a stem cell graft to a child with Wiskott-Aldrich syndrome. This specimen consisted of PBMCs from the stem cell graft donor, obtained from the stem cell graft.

CDR3 bases: TGTGCCACCAGCCTTGGGCTGATCAATGAGCAGTTCTTC. It yields the protein CATSLGLINEQFF. The rearrangement joins TRBV15 to TRBJ2-1; D remains unclear. Between the trimmed V and J ends, which lost 5 bases and 6 bases, there was a span of 11 bases. The CDR3 contains 13 residues. Germline V CDR1 and CDR2: LNHNV, YYDKDF (reference sequence).